This T cell receptor beta chain was identified in a study of T cell changes during pregnancy in multiple sclerosis. The assay was immunoSEQ multiplex PCR, and TCRdb's table has in-frame clones only and misses some. There are about 51,000 clones in the sample; roughly 93% occur only once, and around 2% lies in the top ten. V was cut by 8 bases and J by 8 bases, with 21 bases left in between. Germline V gene data show CDR1 as MDHEN and CDR2 as SYDVKM. The CDR3 is 14 residues long. This clonotype was sampled from a female donor with multiple sclerosis, enrolled in a pregnancy study. This chain uses TRBV28 with TRBJ1-1; maybe TRBD1 (6 bases). The source was peripheral blood, collected in the second trimester of pregnancy. The CDR3 sequence is CASRGGAGGTEAFF. The CDR3 coding sequence is TGTGCCAGCCGAGGGGGGGCGGGCGGGACGGAAGCTTTCTTT.